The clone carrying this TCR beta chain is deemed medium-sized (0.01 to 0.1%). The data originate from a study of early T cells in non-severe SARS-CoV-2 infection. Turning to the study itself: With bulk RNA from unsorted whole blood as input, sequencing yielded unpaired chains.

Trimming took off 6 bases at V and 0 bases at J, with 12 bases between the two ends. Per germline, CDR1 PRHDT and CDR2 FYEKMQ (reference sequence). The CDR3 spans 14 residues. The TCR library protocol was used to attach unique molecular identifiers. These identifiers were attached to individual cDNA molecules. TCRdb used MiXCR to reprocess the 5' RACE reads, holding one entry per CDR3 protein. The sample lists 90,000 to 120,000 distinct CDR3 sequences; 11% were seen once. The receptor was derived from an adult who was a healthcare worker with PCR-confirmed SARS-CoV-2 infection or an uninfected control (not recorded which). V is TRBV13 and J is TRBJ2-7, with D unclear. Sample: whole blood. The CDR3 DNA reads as TGTGCCAGCAGAGACGGATCGAGCTCCTACGAGCAGTACTTC. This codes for CASRDGSSSYEQYF. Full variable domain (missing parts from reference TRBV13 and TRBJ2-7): AAGVIQSPRHLIKEKRETATLKCYPIPRHDTVYWYQQGPGQDPQFLISFYEKMQSDKGSIPDRFSAQQFSDYHSELNMSSLELGDSALYFCASRDGSSSYEQYFGPGTRLTVT.